This T cell receptor (beta chain) was captured by sequencing in a study of technical replicates of blood from a few donors. The CDR3 runs 14 residues. Trimming removed 5 bases from V and 6 bases from J; junction bases left unmatched: 7. Germline lookup yields CDR1 SGHAT and CDR2 FQNNGV. The data were produced by immunoSEQ multiplex PCR, yet TCRdb's version contains in-frame clones alone and is incomplete. The table includes some 77,000 clones, 90% to 95% detected once. The sequenced sample was T cells isolated from PBMCs. J is TRBJ2-7 and V is TRBV11-2; 10 bases agree with TRBD1. The source of this sequence is a human donor in good health. CDR3 bases: TGTGCCAGCAGCCTAATGACAGGGGGCATCGAGCAGTACTTC. The encoded protein is CASSLMTGGIEQYF.